This T cell receptor beta chain stems from a study of OX40 agonist ivuxolimab in advanced cancers. With regard to this clone: Its antigen is currently unknown.

The CDR3 extends over 13 amino acids. The V end lost 5 bases, the J end lost 12 bases, and 16 bases lay between the germline ends. CDR1 and CDR2 from the germline V gene are SGHTA and FQGNSA. Study-level results: Nonresponders included some who also had low normalized T-cell clonal expansion. In general, CD8+ T cells held more expanded clones than CD4+ did, on average.

Libraries were prepared by immunoSEQ multiplex PCR; TCRdb keeps only in-frame clonotypes and omits some of them. Among some 83,000 clones listed, around nine tenths were seen once. The sequenced sample was CD4+ or CD8+ T cells sorted from blood, obtained in a trial of the OX40 agonist ivuxolimab. V and J are TRBV7-2 and TRBJ1-4; a weak D match, TRBD1 (5 bases). The receptor was isolated from an adult with an advanced solid tumor such as melanoma, head and neck, liver or kidney cancer. The CDR3 protein is CASSQSGAFELFF. As DNA, the CDR3 is TGTGCCAGCAGCCAAAGTGGGGCCTTCGAACTGTTTTTT.